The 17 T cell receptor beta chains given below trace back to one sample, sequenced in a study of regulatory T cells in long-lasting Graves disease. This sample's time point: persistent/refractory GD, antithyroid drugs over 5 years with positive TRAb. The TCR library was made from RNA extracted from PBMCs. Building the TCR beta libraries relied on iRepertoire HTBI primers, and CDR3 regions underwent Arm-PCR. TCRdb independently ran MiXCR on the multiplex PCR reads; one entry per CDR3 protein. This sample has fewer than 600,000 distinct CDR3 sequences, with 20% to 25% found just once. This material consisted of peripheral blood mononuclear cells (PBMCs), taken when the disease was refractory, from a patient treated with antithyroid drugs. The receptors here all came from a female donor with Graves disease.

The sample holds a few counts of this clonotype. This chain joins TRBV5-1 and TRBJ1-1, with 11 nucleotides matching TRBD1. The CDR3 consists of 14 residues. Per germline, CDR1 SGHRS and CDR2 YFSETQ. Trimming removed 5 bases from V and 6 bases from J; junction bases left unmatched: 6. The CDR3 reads CASSLPGQGAEAFF. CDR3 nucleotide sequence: TGCGCCAGCAGTCTGCCGGGACAGGGGGCTGAAGCTTTCTTT.

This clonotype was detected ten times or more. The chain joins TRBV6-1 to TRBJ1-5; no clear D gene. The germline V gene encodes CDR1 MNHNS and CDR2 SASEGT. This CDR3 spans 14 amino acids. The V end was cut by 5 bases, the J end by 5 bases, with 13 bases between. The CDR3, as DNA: TGTGCCAGCAGTCGGACTCAGATTGATCAGCCCCAGCATTTT. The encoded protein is CASSRTQIDQPQHF.

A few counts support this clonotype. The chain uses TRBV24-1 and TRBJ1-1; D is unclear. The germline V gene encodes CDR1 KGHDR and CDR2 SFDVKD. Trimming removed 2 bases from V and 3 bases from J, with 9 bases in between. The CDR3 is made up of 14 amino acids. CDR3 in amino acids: CATSDSGGHTEAFF. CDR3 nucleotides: TGTGCCACCAGTGATTCGGGAGGACACACTGAAGCTTTCTTT.

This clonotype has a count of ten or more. CDR3 sequence: CASRILRGPNEQYF. The CDR3 nucleotides read TGTGCCAGCAGAATCCTGAGGGGGCCAAACGAGCAGTACTTC. The genes are TRBV6-1 and TRBJ2-7; TRBD1 aligns across 7 bases. CDR3 size: 14 residues. V gave up 6 bases and J gave up 5 bases; unmatched junction bases: 10. Germline values: CDR1 MNHNS, CDR2 SASEGT.

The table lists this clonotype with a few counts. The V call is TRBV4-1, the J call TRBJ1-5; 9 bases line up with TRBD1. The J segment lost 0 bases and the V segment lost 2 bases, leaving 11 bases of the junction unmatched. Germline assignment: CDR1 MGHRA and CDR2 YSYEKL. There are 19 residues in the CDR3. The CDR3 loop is CASSQQTHRGRISNQPQHF. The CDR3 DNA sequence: TGCGCCAGCAGCCAACAAACACACAGGGGGCGGATTAGCAATCAGCCCCAGCATTTT.

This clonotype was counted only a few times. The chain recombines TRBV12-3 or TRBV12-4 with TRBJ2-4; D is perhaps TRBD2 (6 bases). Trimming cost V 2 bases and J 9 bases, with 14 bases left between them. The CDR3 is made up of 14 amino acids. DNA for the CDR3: TGTGCCAGCAGTTTAAAGGGGACCGGGGGCATTCAGTACTTC. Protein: CASSLKGTGGIQYF.

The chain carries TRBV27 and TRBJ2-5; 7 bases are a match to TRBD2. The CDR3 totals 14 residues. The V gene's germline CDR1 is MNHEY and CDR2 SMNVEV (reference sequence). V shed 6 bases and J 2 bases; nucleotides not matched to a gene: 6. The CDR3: CASRGGGIQETQYF. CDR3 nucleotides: TGTGCCAGCAGGGGGGGGGGGATTCAAGAGACCCAGTACTTC.

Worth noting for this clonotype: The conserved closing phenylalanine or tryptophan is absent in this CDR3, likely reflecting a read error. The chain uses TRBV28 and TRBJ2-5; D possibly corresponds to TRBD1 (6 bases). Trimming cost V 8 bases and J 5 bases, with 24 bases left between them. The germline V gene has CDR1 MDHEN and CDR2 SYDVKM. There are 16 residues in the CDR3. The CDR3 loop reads CASSPQLGAREETQYL. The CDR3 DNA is TGTGCCAGCTCACCCCAACTGGGGGCCAGGGAGGAGACCCAGTACCTC.

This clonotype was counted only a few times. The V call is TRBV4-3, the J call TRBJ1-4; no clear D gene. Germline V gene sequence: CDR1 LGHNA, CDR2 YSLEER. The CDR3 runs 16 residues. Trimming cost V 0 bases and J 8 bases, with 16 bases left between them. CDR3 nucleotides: TGCGCCAGCAGCCAAGATGTCGCAGCTGGTGCGGAAAAACTGTTTTTT. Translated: CASSQDVAAGAEKLFF.

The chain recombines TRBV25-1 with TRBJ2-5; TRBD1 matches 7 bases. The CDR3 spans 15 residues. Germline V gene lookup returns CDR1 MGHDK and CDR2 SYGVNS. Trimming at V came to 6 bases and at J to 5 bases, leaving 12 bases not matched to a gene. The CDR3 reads CASRPSTGSGETQYF. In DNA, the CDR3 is TGTGCCAGCAGGCCCTCGACAGGGTCCGGGGAGACCCAGTACTTC.

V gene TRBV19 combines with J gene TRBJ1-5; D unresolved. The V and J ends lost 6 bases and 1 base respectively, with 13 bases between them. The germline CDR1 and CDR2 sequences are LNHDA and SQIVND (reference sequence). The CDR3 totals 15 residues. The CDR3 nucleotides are TGTGCCAGTAGACCCTTGTTGGGCAGCAATCAGCCCCAGCATTTT. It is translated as CASRPLLGSNQPQHF.

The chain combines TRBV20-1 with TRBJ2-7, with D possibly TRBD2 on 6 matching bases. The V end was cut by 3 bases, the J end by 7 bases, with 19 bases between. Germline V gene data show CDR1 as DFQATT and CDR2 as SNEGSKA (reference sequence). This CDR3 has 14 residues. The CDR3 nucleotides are TGCAGTGCTAGTATCAGAGGCGGGGAGAGGGAGCAGTACTTC. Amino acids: CSASIRGGEREQYF.

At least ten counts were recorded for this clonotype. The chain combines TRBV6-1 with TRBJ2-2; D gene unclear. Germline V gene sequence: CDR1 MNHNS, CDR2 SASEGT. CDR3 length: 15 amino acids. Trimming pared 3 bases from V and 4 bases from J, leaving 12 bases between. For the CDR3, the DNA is TGTGCCAGCAGTGACAGACATTCGAGCACCGGGGAGCTGTTTTTT. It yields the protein CASSDRHSSTGELFF.

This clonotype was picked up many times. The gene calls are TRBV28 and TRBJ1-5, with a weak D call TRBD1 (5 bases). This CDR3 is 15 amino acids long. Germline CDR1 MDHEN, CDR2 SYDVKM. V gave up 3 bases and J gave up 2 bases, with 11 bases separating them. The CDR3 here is CASSFGGDRNQPQHF. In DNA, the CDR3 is TGTGCCAGCAGTTTTGGGGGGGATCGCAATCAGCCCCAGCATTTT.

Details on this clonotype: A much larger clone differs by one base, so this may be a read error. The CDR3 loop is CACSTRSNEKLFF. In DNA, the CDR3 is TGTGCCTGCAGCACACGGAGTAATGAAAAACTGTTTTTT. This sequence joins TRBV27 and TRBJ1-4; D is undetermined. CDR3 length equals 13 residues. Germline loops: CDR1 MNHEY, CDR2 SMNVEV (reference sequence).

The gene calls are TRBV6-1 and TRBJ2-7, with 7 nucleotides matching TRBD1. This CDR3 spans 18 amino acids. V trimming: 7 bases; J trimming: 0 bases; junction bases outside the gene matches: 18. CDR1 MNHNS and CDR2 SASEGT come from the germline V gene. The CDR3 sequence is CASNQPRRTGDHSYEQYF. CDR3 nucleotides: TGTGCCAGCAATCAACCCCGCCGAACAGGGGACCACTCCTACGAGCAGTACTTC.

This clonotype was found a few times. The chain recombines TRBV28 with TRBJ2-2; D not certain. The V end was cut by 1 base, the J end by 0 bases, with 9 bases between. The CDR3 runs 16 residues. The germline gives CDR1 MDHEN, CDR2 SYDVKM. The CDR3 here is CASSLFVPANTGELFF. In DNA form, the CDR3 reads TGTGCCAGCAGTTTATTTGTGCCCGCGAACACCGGGGAGCTGTTTTTT.